Listed below are T cell receptor beta chains from one sample, sequenced in a study of cytomegalovirus exposure and HLA in healthy donors. Produced via immunoSEQ multiplex PCR; TCRdb's table is partial and in-frame only. The data contain approximately 150,000 clones, over 80% of them singletons. The sequenced sample consisted of PBMCs. The receptors derive from a human donor in good health. The CDR3 runs from the conserved cysteine through the conserved F or W. The D gene is left open where the match is weak. Clone size is shown for a subset of rows, as once, few, many or a class of expanded clone.

>NA|15|TRBV5-4|TRBD2|TRBJ2-1
TGTGCCAGCATGGCGGGGGGGAAACTTTACAATGAGCAGTTCTTC
CASMAGGKLYNEQFF
>NA|14|TRBV2|NA|TRBJ2-5
TGTGCCAGCATAGGGGCAGGGTCCAATGAGACCCAGTACTTC
CASIGAGSNETQYF
>NA|15|TRBV9|NA|TRBJ1-1
TGTGCCAGCAGCGACCACGGGACACCGAACACTGAAGCTTTCTTT
CASSDHGTPNTEAFF
>NA|11|TRBV10-3|NA|TRBJ1-4
TGTGCCATCAGTCCGGGTGAAAAACTGTTTTTT
CAISPGEKLFF
>NA|15|TRBV27|NA|TRBJ2-7
TGTGCCAGCAGCCCGGGACACCCGAGCTCCTACGAGCAGTACTTC
CASSPGHPSSYEQYF
>NA|15|TRBV7-2|TRBD1|TRBJ1-2
TGTGCCAGCAGCAACCGACAGGGGCCGCTGTATGGCTACACCTTC
CASSNRQGPLYGYTF
>NA|15|TRBV18|NA|TRBJ2-3
TGTGCCAGCTCACCAGACAGGTCTAGCACAGATACGCAGTATTTT
CASSPDRSSTDTQYF
>NA|13|TRBV5-6|TRBD1|TRBJ2-1
TGTGCCAGTACGGGACAGGGTAACAATGAGCAGTTCTTC
CASTGQGNNEQFF
>NA|16|TRBV7-9|NA|TRBJ1-1
TGTGCCAGCAGCTTAGTGGACGTCGGGAGGAACACTGAAGCTTTCTTT
CASSLVDVGRNTEAFF
>NA|18|TRBV21-1|NA|TRBJ2-5
TGTGCCAGCAGCAAAAGGGGAAACAGGGTCTTAGGTAAGGGGACCCAGTACTTC
CASSKRGNRVLGKGTQYF
>NA|15|TRBV7-6|TRBD1|TRBJ1-2
TGTGCCAGCAGCCCCGGACAGGCGATACCGTATGGCTACACCTTC
CASSPGQAIPYGYTF
>NA|16|TRBV21-1|NA|TRBJ2-7
TGTGCCAGCAGCAAAGCGAAGGGACAGCCAATCTACGAGCAGTACTTC
CASSKAKGQPIYEQYF
>NA|13|TRBV9|NA|TRBJ2-4
TGTGCCAGCAGCGGGGCAGGTTTAAACATTCAGTACTTC
CASSGAGLNIQYF
>NA|13|TRBV5-4|NA|TRBJ1-5
TGTGCCAGCAGCCATCAGGGTGAGCAGCCCCAGCATTTT
CASSHQGEQPQHF
>NA|15|TRBV9|TRBD1|TRBJ1-6
TGTGCCAGCAGCGGGGCTTGGGACAGGAATTCACCCCTCCACTTT
CASSGAWDRNSPLHF
>NA|14|TRBV18|NA|TRBJ1-4
TGTGCCAGCTCATCCGGGGAGGGGAAGGAAAAACTGTTTTTT
CASSSGEGKEKLFF
>few|14|TRBV7-2|NA|TRBJ1-1
TGTGCCAGCAGCTTAGTTCGAGGCCGAAACGCGGCTTTCTTT
CASSLVRGRNAAFF
>NA|16|TRBV5-6|TRBD1|TRBJ1-5
TGTGCCAGCAGCTTGGCGGACAGGGGAAGCAATCAGCCCCAGCATTTT
CASSLADRGSNQPQHF
>once|17|TRBV6-1|TRBD1|TRBJ1-1
TGTGCCAGCAGTGAATGGGCAGGGGGTTTAGGTGACACTGAAGCTTTCTTT
CASSEWAGGLGDTEAFF
>NA|15|TRBV19|NA|TRBJ1-4
TGTGCCAGTAGTATACTTCAGGGATCTAATGAAAAACTGTTTTTT
CASSILQGSNEKLFF
>NA|15|TRBV5-6|NA|TRBJ1-1
TGTGCCAGCAGCCGAACACAGGGAATTTGGACTGAAGCTTTCTTT
CASSRTQGIWTEAFF
>NA|14|TRBV19|TRBD2|TRBJ2-7
TGTGCCAGTAGGAAGCGGGGTAGCTCCTACGAGCAGTACTTC
CASRKRGSSYEQYF
>NA|14|TRBV11-3|NA|TRBJ2-7
TGTGCCAGCAGCTTTGGGCCCGTACCCTACGAGCAGTACTTC
CASSFGPVPYEQYF
>once|13|TRBV9|TRBD1|TRBJ1-2
TGTGCCAGCAGCGGAGGGGGCTCATATGGCTACACCTTC
CASSGGGSYGYTF
>NA|12|TRBV5-1|NA|TRBJ2-1
TGCGCCAGCAGCGCAACAGGGAGTGAGCAGTTCTTC
CASSATGSEQFF
>NA|12|TRBV28|NA|TRBJ1-1
TGTGCCAGCACAGAAATGAACACTGAAGCTTTCTTT
CASTEMNTEAFF
>NA|14|TRBV18|TRBD1|TRBJ1-1
TGTGCCAGCTCACCAATGGACAGGGGCACTGAAGCTTTCTTT
CASSPMDRGTEAFF
>NA|15|TRBV7-8|NA|TRBJ2-7
TGTGCCAGCAGCTTTTTCGGGGTAACGTCCTACGAGCAGTACTTC
CASSFFGVTSYEQYF